This TCR beta chain came from a study of blood T cell repertoires in COVID-19. About the research overall: Spain, Italy and the United States supplied samples that represented acute and convalescent COVID-19.

V was pared by 2 bases and J by 3 bases, with 4 bases between. The CDR3 length is 12 residues. This clone was observed a single time. In the original processing: Using reference gene primer amplification, nucleated cell counts were estimated. Profiling relied on immunoSEQ multiplex PCR, and the TCRdb table lists in-frame clones only, not all of them. D and trimming were read from the DNA, whereas the V and J calls and clone size are those reported in that table. Here the sample spans 200,000 to 250,000 clones, 70% to 90% being singletons. Those who participated ranged in age from about 18 to 89 years and resided in about two dozen US areas. Cohorts were assigned according to the clinical history that participants reported.

The sequencing input was PBMCs or T cells enriched from blood (not recorded which). The clonotype was recovered from a man in his thirties or forties who had recovered from COVID-19. This sequence joins TRBV12-3 or TRBV12-4 and TRBJ1-1; D uncertain. CDR3 DNA: TGTGCCAGCAGTTTAACGGACACTGAAGCTTTCTTT. This encodes CASSLTDTEAFF.